These T cell receptor beta chains were read from a single sample in a study of blood T cell repertoires in COVID-19. TCRdb keeps only in-frame clones here, not all; method: immunoSEQ multiplex PCR. Among approximately 240,000 clones listed, over 75% were seen once. The sequenced material came from PBMCs or T cells enriched from blood (not recorded which). The receptor set was obtained from a woman between 18 and 30 years old in a cohort exposed to, infected with or recovered from COVID-19 (not recorded which). Each CDR3 is given without its conserved first and last residue. A D gene is named only where the DNA matches it firmly.

TRBJ1-4	TRBV9	.	ASSVGQGSREKLF
TRBJ2-5	TRBV10-3	TRBD1	AISDSGQGGETQY
TRBJ2-7	TRBV5-1	TRBD1	ASSLKIRDRDSYEQY
TRBJ2-7	TRBV19	TRBD1	ASSTGTGPYEQY
TRBJ2-1	TRBV30	TRBD2	AWSVAGAPAHGNEQF
TRBJ2-7	TRBV12-3/TRBV12-4	.	ASSAQYEQY
TRBJ1-5	TRBV3-1/TRBV3-2	TRBD1	ASSQKGGPGLPQH
TRBJ1-2	TRBV5-1	TRBD1	ASSRNPGGADYGYT
TRBJ2-6	TRBV7-2	.	ASSPQVAGANVLT
TRBJ1-6	TRBV9	TRBD1	ASSVRTGDNSPLH
TRBJ2-3	TRBV7-3	TRBD2	ASSPLAGGSTDTQY
TRBJ1-1	TRBV7-9	TRBD1	ASSSRQGITEAF
TRBJ2-5	TRBV11-3	.	ASSQDLPETQY